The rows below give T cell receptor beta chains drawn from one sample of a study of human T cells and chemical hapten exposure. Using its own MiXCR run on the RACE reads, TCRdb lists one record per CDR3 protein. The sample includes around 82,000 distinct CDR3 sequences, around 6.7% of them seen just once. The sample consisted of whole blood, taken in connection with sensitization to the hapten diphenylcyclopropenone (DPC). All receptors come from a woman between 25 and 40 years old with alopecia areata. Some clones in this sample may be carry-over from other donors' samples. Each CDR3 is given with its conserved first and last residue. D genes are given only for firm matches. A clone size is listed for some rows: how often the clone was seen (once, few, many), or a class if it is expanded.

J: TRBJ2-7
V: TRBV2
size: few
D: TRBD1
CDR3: CASTLIRDRAYEQYF
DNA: TGTGCCAGCACTCTTATCCGGGACAGGGCCTACGAGCAGTACTTC

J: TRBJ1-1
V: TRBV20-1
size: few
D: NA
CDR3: CSASRQGGWTNTEAFF
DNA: TGCAGTGCTAGTAGGCAGGGAGGGTGGACGAACACTGAAGCTTTCTTT

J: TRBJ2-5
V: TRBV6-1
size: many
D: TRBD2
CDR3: CASTLGLAETQYF
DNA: TGTGCCAGCACCCTAGGACTAGCCGAGACCCAGTACTTC

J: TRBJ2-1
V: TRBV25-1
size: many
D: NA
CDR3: CASSEYRTSAEQFF
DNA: TGTGCCAGCAGTGAATATAGGACATCCGCTGAGCAGTTCTTC

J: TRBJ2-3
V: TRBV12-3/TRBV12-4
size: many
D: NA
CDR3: CASSFVGYTDTQYF
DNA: TGTGCCAGCAGTTTCGTGGGTTACACAGATACGCAGTATTTT

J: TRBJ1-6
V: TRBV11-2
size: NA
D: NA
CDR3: CASSLVSGSRVPLHF
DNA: TGTGCCAGCAGCTTAGTGTCAGGGAGCCGCGTTCCCCTCCACTTT

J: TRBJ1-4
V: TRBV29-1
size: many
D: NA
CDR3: CSVEYGRMPQKLFF
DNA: TGCAGCGTTGAATACGGACGGATGCCCCAAAAACTGTTTTTT

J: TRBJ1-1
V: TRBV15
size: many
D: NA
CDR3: CATSREAIHTRNTEAFF
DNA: TGTGCCACCAGCAGAGAGGCCATACATACACGGAACACTGAAGCTTTCTTT

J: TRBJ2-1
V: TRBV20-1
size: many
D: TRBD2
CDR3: CSARAPLAGDYNEQFF
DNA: TGCAGTGCTAGAGCACCACTAGCGGGGGATTACAATGAGCAGTTCTTC

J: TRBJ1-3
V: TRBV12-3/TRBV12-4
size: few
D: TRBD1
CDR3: CASSLAQGAGNTIYF
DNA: TGTGCCAGCAGTTTAGCGCAGGGGGCTGGAAACACCATATATTTT

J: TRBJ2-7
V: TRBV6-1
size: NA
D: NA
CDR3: CASSDIDYEQYF
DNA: TGTGCCAGCAGTGACATCGATTACGAGCAGTACTTC

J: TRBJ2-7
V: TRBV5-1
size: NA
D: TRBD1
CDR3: CASSAPGTGAYEQYF
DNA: TGCGCCAGCAGCGCACCCGGGACAGGGGCCTACGAGCAGTACTTC

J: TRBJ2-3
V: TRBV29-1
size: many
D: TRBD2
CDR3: CSVDRPDGLAMDTQYF
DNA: TGCAGCGTTGATCGCCCGGATGGACTAGCGATGGATACGCAGTATTTT

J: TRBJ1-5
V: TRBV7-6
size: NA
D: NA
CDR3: CASSTSKRTGNGNQPQHF
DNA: TGTGCCAGCAGCACAAGTAAGCGAACGGGGAACGGCAATCAGCCCCAGCATTTT

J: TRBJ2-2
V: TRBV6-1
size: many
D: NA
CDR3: CASREGANTGELFF
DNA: TGTGCCAGCAGGGAAGGGGCTAACACCGGGGAGCTGTTTTTT

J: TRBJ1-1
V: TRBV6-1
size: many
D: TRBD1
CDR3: CASSEMGQGSEAFF
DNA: TGTGCCAGCAGTGAAATGGGACAGGGATCTGAAGCTTTCTTT

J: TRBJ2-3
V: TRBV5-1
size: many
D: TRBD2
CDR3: CASSPPLLAGGPVSTDTQYF
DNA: TGCGCCAGCAGCCCACCATTACTAGCGGGGGGGCCGGTGAGCACAGATACGCAGTATTTT

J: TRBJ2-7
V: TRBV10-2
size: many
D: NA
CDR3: CASTPRLRTYEQYF
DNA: TGCGCCAGCACCCCGAGACTAAGGACCTACGAGCAGTACTTC

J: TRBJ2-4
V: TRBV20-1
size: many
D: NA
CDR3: CSAAGVGTTKNIQYF
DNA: TGCAGTGCTGCAGGGGTTGGAACGACCAAAAACATTCAGTACTTC

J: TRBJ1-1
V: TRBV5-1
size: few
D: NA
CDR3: CASSLEQGAEAFF
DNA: TGCGCCAGCAGCTTGGAACAGGGAGCTGAAGCTTTCTTT

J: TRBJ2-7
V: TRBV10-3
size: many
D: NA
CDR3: CAISGRDRSSYEQYF
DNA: TGTGCCATCAGTGGCCGGGACCGAAGCTCCTACGAGCAGTACTTC

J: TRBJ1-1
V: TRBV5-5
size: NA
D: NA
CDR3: CASSLTTGNTEAFF
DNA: TGTGCCAGCAGCTTAACAACGGGGAACACTGAAGCTTTCTTT

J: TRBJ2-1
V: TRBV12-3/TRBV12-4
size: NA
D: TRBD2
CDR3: CASSTGLEVNEQFF
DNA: TGTGCCAGCAGTACCGGACTAGAAGTTAATGAGCAGTTCTTC

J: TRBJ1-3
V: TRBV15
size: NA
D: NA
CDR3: CATSRDSFSGNTIYF
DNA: TGTGCCACCAGCAGAGACAGTTTCTCTGGAAACACCATATATTTT

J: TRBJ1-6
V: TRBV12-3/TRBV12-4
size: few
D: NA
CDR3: CASSFTDTGQNSPLHF
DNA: TGTGCCAGCAGTTTCACCGATACAGGGCAAAATTCACCCCTCCACTTT

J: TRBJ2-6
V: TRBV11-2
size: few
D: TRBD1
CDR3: CATSLGTGRAGANVLTF
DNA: TGTGCCACCAGCTTGGGGACAGGGCGAGCTGGGGCCAACGTCCTGACTTTC

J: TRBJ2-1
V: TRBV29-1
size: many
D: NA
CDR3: CSVEGGFSYNEQFF
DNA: TGCAGCGTTGAGGGGGGATTCTCCTACAATGAGCAGTTCTTC

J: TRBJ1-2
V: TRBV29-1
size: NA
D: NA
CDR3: CSVLQVNGDTF
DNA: TGCAGCGTTCTACAGGTGAATGGCGACACCTTC

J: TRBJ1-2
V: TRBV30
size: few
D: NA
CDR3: CAWKVGSYTF
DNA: TGTGCCTGGAAAGTCGGGAGCTACACCTTC

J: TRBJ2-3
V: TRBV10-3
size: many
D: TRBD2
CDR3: CAIRLATEEDTQYF
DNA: TGTGCCATCAGACTAGCGACGGAGGAGGATACGCAGTATTTT

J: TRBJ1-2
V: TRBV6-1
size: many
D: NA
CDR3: CASSEALHGYTF
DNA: TGTGCCAGCAGTGAAGCGCTTCATGGCTACACCTTC

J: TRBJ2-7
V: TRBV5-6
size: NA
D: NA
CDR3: CASSLDPAYEQYF
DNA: TGTGCCAGCAGCTTGGATCCCGCCTACGAGCAGTACTTC

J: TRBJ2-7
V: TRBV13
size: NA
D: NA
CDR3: CASSLGGDSYEQYF
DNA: TGTGCCAGCAGCTTAGGGGGCGATTCCTACGAGCAGTACTTC

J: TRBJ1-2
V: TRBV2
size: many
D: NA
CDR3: CASSESGYTF
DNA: TGTGCCAGCAGTGAAAGTGGCTACACCTTC